A selection of T cell receptor beta chains follows, all from one sample in a study of cytomegalovirus exposure and HLA in healthy donors. Some clones are missing from TCRdb's copy, which holds only in-frame ones; the method was immunoSEQ multiplex PCR. The repertoire holds approximately 250,000 clones, around 80% seen once, with approximately 0.49% in the top ten. Specimen: PBMCs. These TCRs come from a boy aged 5-17 years in good health and CMV-seronegative. CDR3s include the opening cysteine and the closing phenylalanine or tryptophan. A D gene is named only where the DNA matches it firmly. Only some rows state a clone size, as once, few, many or a class for expanded clones.

v_gene: TRBV6-1; j_gene: TRBJ2-2; d_gene: TRBD1; abundance: few; CDR3nt: TGTGCCAGCAAACAGGGGGACACCGGGGAGCTGTTTTTT; CDR3aa: CASKQGDTGELFF
v_gene: TRBV30; j_gene: TRBJ1-5; d_gene: .; abundance: .; CDR3nt: TGTGCCTGGAGTGTAATCTCGTCGAATCAGCCCCAGCATTTT; CDR3aa: CAWSVISSNQPQHF
v_gene: TRBV4-2; j_gene: TRBJ1-5; d_gene: TRBD1; abundance: .; CDR3nt: TGTGCCAGCAGCCAGGGGACAGGGGGACCCAATCAGCCCCAGCATTTT; CDR3aa: CASSQGTGGPNQPQHF
v_gene: TRBV7-6; j_gene: TRBJ1-1; d_gene: TRBD1; abundance: .; CDR3nt: TGTGCCAGCAGCGACCTGGACAGGGGGAAAGCTGAAGCTTTCTTT; CDR3aa: CASSDLDRGKAEAFF
v_gene: TRBV6-1; j_gene: TRBJ2-7; d_gene: TRBD2; abundance: .; CDR3nt: TGTGCCAGCAGTACCGGGGGGGGCCGCGAGCAGTACTTC; CDR3aa: CASSTGGGREQYF
v_gene: TRBV7-9; j_gene: TRBJ2-1; d_gene: TRBD1; abundance: .; CDR3nt: TGTGCCAGCAGCAAAACCGGGACAGGGTTAGATGAGCAGTTCTTC; CDR3aa: CASSKTGTGLDEQFF
v_gene: TRBV29-1; j_gene: TRBJ2-7; d_gene: TRBD1; abundance: .; CDR3nt: TGCAGCGGACGGGGACAGGGGGCCGACGAGCAGTACTTC; CDR3aa: CSGRGQGADEQYF
v_gene: TRBV29-1; j_gene: TRBJ2-5; d_gene: .; abundance: .; CDR3nt: TGCAGCGTTGGCACTAGGAGTAGAGAGACCCAGTACTTC; CDR3aa: CSVGTRSRETQYF
v_gene: TRBV11-3; j_gene: TRBJ2-1; d_gene: TRBD2; abundance: few; CDR3nt: TGTGCCAGCAGCCCCGGGACTAGCGGGGGAAATGAGCAGTTCTTC; CDR3aa: CASSPGTSGGNEQFF
v_gene: TRBV5-1; j_gene: TRBJ1-5; d_gene: .; abundance: .; CDR3nt: TGCGCCAGCAGCGCAGGGGATTACAATCAGCCCCAGCATTTT; CDR3aa: CASSAGDYNQPQHF
v_gene: TRBV7-9; j_gene: TRBJ2-7; d_gene: TRBD2; abundance: .; CDR3nt: TGTTCCAGCAGCTCCCCTTCTAGCGGGGGGGCCGGCGAGCAGTACTTC; CDR3aa: CSSSSPSSGGAGEQYF
v_gene: TRBV6-1; j_gene: TRBJ1-3; d_gene: TRBD1; abundance: .; CDR3nt: TGTGCCAGCAGTGGAGGAGGACAGGCTCCAGGAAACACCATATATTTT; CDR3aa: CASSGGGQAPGNTIYF
v_gene: TRBV5-4; j_gene: TRBJ2-1; d_gene: TRBD2; abundance: .; CDR3nt: TGTGCCAGCAGCCCCGGGACTAGCGGGAGTTGGGCGGTGGGGGAGCAGTTCTTC; CDR3aa: CASSPGTSGSWAVGEQFF
v_gene: TRBV7-9; j_gene: TRBJ1-1; d_gene: TRBD1; abundance: few; CDR3nt: TGTGCCAGCAGCGGACAGGGAGCGGCTGAAGCTTTCTTT; CDR3aa: CASSGQGAAEAFF
v_gene: TRBV13; j_gene: TRBJ2-1; d_gene: TRBD2; abundance: .; CDR3nt: TGTGCCAGCAGCTTAGAAGGTTGGCTAGCGGGAGGGCTAGACAATGAGCAGTTCTTC; CDR3aa: CASSLEGWLAGGLDNEQFF
v_gene: TRBV30; j_gene: TRBJ1-2; d_gene: .; abundance: .; CDR3nt: TGTGCCTGGAGTGTAGGAGGGTATGGCTACACCTTC; CDR3aa: CAWSVGGYGYTF
v_gene: TRBV10-2; j_gene: TRBJ2-7; d_gene: .; abundance: .; CDR3nt: TGCGCCAGCAGTGAGTCGACCACTAACCAACTTAATCCACGGCCCTACGAGCAGTACTTC; CDR3aa: CASSESTTNQLNPRPYEQYF
v_gene: TRBV30; j_gene: TRBJ2-1; d_gene: TRBD2; abundance: .; CDR3nt: TGTGCCTGGAGTGATAGCGCTAGCGGGACCAACCCGTTCTTC; CDR3aa: CAWSDSASGTNPFF
v_gene: TRBV11-2; j_gene: TRBJ2-2; d_gene: .; abundance: .; CDR3nt: TGTGCCAGCAGCTTACAAGTGGCAGGTCTCTCCGGGGAGCTGTTTTTT; CDR3aa: CASSLQVAGLSGELFF
v_gene: TRBV30; j_gene: TRBJ1-3; d_gene: .; abundance: .; CDR3nt: TGTGCCTGGAGTGGGTGGGGCCCTGGAAACACCATATATTTT; CDR3aa: CAWSGWGPGNTIYF
v_gene: TRBV30; j_gene: TRBJ1-3; d_gene: TRBD1; abundance: .; CDR3nt: TGTGCCTGGAGTGTAGCGGGGACAGGATGGGCTGGAAACACCATATATTTT; CDR3aa: CAWSVAGTGWAGNTIYF
v_gene: TRBV29-1; j_gene: TRBJ2-1; d_gene: .; abundance: .; CDR3nt: TGCAGCGTTGAAGACCGACAGGAGCAGTTCTTC; CDR3aa: CSVEDRQEQFF
v_gene: TRBV7-2; j_gene: TRBJ2-3; d_gene: TRBD2; abundance: .; CDR3nt: TGTGCCAGCAGCCCGCCGGAAGCGGGACGTACGCAGTATTTT; CDR3aa: CASSPPEAGRTQYF
v_gene: TRBV5-1; j_gene: TRBJ2-7; d_gene: .; abundance: .; CDR3nt: TGCGCCAGCAGATTAGGGGCCGGCGAGCAGTACTTC; CDR3aa: CASRLGAGEQYF
v_gene: TRBV11-2; j_gene: TRBJ1-1; d_gene: TRBD1; abundance: .; CDR3nt: TGTGCCAGCAGCCCCGAGGGCCTAAACAGGGGGCCGGCTTTCTTT; CDR3aa: CASSPEGLNRGPAFF